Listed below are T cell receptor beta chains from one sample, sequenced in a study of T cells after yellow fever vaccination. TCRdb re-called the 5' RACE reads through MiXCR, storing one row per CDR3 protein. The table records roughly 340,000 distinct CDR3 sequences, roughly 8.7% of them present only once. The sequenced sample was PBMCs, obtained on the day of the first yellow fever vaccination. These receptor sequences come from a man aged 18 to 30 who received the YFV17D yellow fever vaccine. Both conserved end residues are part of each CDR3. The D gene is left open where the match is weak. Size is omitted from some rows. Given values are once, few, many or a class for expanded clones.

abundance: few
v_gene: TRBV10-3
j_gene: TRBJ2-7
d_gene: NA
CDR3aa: CAISGGPSYEQYF
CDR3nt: TGTGCCATCAGTGGAGGTCCCTCGTACGAGCAGTACTTC

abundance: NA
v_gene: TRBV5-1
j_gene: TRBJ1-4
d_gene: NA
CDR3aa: CASSFAGTNEKLFF
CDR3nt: TGCGCCAGCAGCTTTGCGGGGACTAATGAAAAACTGTTTTTT

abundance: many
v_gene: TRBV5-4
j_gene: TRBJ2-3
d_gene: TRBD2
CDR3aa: CASSAGTSGGNTQYF
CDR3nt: TGTGCCAGCAGCGCCGGGACTAGCGGGGGTAATACGCAGTATTTT

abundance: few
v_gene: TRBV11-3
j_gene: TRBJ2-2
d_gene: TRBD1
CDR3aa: CASSGDRDVAGELFF
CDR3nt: TGTGCCAGCAGCGGGGACAGGGATGTCGCCGGGGAGCTGTTTTTT

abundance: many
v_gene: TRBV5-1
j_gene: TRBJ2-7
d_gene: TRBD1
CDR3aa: CASSLPGQGTYEQYF
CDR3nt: TGCGCCAGCAGCTTGCCGGGACAGGGGACCTACGAGCAGTACTTC

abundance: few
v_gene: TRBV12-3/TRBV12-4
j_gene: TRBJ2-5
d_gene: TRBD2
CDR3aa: CASSFKGKLAGGSGETQYF
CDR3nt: TGTGCCAGCAGTTTTAAGGGAAAACTAGCGGGGGGGAGTGGGGAGACCCAGTACTTC

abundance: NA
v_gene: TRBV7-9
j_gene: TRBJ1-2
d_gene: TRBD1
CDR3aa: CASSHMDREIYGYTF
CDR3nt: TGTGCCAGCAGCCACATGGACAGGGAAATTTATGGCTACACCTTC

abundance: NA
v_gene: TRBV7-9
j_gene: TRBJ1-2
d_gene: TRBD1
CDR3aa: CASSLGRGHLFHGYTF
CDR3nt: TGTGCCAGCAGCTTAGGTAGGGGGCATCTCTTCCATGGCTACACCTTC

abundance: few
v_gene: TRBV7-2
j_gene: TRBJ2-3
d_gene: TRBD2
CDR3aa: CASSYLAGGPNHATQYF
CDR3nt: TGTGCCAGCAGCTATCTAGCGGGGGGTCCCAACCATGCTACGCAGTATTTT

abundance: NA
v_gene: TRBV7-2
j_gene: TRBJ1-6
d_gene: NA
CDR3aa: CASSLRTENSPLHF
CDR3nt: TGTGCCAGCAGCTTAAGGACAGAAAATTCACCCCTCCACTTT

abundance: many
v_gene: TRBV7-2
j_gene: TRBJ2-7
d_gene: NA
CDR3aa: CASSFVRGSYEQYF
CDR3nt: TGTGCCAGCAGCTTCGTCCGGGGGTCCTACGAGCAGTACTTC

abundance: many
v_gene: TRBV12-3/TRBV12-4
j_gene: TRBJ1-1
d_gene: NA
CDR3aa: CASSFLGVTIEAFF
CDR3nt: TGTGCCAGCAGTTTCCTGGGTGTAACAATTGAAGCTTTCTTT

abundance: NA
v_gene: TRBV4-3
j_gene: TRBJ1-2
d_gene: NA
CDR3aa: CASSQDRVGGYTF
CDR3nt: TGCGCCAGCAGCCAAGACAGGGTGGGAGGCTACACCTTC

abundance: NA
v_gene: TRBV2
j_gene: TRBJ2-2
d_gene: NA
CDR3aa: CASSRERNTGELFF
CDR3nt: TGTGCCAGCAGCAGGGAGAGAAACACCGGGGAGCTGTTTTTT

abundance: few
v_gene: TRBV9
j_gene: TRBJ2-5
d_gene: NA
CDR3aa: CASSVTERETQYF
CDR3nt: TGTGCCAGCAGCGTAACCGAGCGAGAGACCCAGTACTTC

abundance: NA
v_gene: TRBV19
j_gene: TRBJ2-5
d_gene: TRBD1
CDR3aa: CASCGPGQGAETQYF
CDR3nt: TGTGCCAGTTGTGGACCGGGACAGGGGGCAGAGACCCAGTACTTC

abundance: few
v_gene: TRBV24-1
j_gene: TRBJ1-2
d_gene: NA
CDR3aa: CATSESNYGYTF
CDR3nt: TGTGCCACCAGTGAGTCTAACTATGGCTACACCTTC

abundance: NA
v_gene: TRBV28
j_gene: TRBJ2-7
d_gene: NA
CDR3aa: CARGSGITYEQYF
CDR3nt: TGTGCCAGGGGCTCCGGGATCACCTACGAGCAGTACTTC

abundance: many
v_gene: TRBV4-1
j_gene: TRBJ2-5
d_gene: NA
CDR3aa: CASSQTGLGTQYF
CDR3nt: TGCGCCAGCAGCCAGACAGGTTTAGGGACCCAGTACTTC

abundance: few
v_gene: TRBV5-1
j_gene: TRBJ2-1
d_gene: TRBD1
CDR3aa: CASTHRGQGDYNEQFF
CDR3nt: TGCGCCAGCACCCACCGAGGACAGGGGGATTACAATGAGCAGTTCTTC

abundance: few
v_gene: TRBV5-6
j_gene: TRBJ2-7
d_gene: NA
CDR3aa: CASSFGRGRRSSYEQYF
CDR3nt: TGTGCCAGCAGCTTTGGCAGGGGAAGAAGGAGCTCCTACGAGCAGTACTTC

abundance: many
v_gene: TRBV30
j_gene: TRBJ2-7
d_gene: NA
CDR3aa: CAWSVGGGSEEQYF
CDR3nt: TGTGCCTGGAGTGTGGGGGGCGGAAGTGAAGAGCAGTACTTC

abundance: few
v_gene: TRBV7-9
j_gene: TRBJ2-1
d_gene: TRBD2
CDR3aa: CASSTMTGGQSYNEQFF
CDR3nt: TGTGCCAGCAGCACGATGACGGGGGGTCAATCCTACAATGAGCAGTTCTTC

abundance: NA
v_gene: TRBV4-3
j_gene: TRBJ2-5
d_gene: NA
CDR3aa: CASSQGFEKETQYF
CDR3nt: TGCGCCAGCAGCCAGGGTTTCGAGAAAGAGACCCAGTACTTC

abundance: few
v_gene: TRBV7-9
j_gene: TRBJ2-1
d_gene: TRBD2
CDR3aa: CASPAGDYNEQFF
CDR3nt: TGTGCCAGCCCGGCGGGGGATTACAATGAGCAGTTCTTC

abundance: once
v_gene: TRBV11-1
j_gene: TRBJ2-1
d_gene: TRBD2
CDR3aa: CASSEGTSGGSVQFF
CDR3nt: TGTGCCAGCAGCGAGGGGACTAGCGGGGGTAGTGTGCAGTTCTTC

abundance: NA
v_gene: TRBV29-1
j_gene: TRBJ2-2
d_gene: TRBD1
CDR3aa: CSALRTGENTGELFF
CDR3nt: TGCAGCGCCCTGAGGACAGGGGAGAACACCGGGGAGCTGTTTTTT

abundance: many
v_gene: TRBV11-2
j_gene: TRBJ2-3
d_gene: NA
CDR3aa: CASSLEGRTQYF
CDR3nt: TGTGCCAGCAGCTTGGAGGGGCGTACGCAGTATTTT

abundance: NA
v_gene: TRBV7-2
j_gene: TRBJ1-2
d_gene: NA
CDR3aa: CASSTRVNYGYTF
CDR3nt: TGTGCCAGCAGCACCAGGGTTAACTATGGCTACACCTTC

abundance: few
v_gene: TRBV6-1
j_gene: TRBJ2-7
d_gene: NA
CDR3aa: CASSERTKGIYEQYF
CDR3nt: TGTGCCAGCAGTGAAAGGACTAAAGGGATCTACGAGCAGTACTTC

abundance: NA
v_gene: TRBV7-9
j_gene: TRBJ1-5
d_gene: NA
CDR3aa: CASSLSRLAGDQPQHF
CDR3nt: TGTGCCAGCAGCTTATCTCGTTTGGCAGGGGATCAGCCCCAGCATTTT

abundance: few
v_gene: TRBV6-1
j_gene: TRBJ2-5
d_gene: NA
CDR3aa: CASSEAWGAQETQYF
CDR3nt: TGTGCCAGCAGTGAAGCGTGGGGGGCCCAAGAGACCCAGTACTTC

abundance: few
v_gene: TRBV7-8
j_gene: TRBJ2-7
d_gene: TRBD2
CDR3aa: CASSRLAGAEQYF
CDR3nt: TGTGCCAGTTCTAGACTAGCGGGGGCCGAGCAGTACTTC

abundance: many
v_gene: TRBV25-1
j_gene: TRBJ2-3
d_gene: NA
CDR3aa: CASSEEFTGTPVSTDTQYF
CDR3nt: TGTGCCAGCAGTGAAGAATTTACCGGGACACCTGTTAGCACAGATACGCAGTATTTT

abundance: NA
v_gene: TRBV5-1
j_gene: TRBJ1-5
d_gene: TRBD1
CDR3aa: CASSPGWTGGRDQPQHF
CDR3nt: TGCGCCAGCAGCCCCGGATGGACAGGGGGAAGGGACCAGCCCCAGCATTTT

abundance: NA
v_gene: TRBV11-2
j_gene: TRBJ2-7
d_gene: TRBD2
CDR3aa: CASSRTGLALSYEQYF
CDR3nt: TGTGCCAGCAGCCGCACTGGACTAGCCCTCTCCTACGAGCAGTACTTC

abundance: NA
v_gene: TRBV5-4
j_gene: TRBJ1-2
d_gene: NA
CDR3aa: CASSSAADNYGYTF
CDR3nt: TGTGCCAGCAGCTCCGCCGCAGACAACTATGGCTACACCTTC